The clone carrying this TCR beta chain came up a few times. TCRdb's copy holds only in-frame clones and misses some; the assay was immunoSEQ multiplex PCR. The sample has more than 15,000 clones, 70% to 80% seen once. Treatment here: randomized to nivolumab then ipilimumab (arm A) or the reverse (arm B). Live CD3+CD8+ CD19− CD56− cells were sorted from PBMCs. Germline V gene lookup returns CDR1 MDHEN and CDR2 SYDVKM. J gave up 1 base and V 6 bases, and 6 bases lay outside the gene matches. The CDR3 has 15 amino acids. The sample comes from a study of sequential checkpoint blockade in melanoma. Study overall: First-line arms were nivolumab then ipilimumab, or the reverse, randomized 1:1.

This receptor was identified in a human donor with melanoma. This chain uses TRBV28 with TRBJ1-5; 7 bases are shared with TRBD1. The material was CD8+ T cells sorted from blood (inferred from file names), obtained from a patient given nivolumab and ipilimumab in sequence. CDR3 sequence (DNA): TGTGCCAGCAGGGTGGCAGGGGGGAGCAATCAGCCCCAGCATTTT. It is translated as CASRVAGGSNQPQHF.